The 6 T cell receptor beta chains presented below share a single source sample, sequenced in a study of blood T cells in healthy people across ages (dated by TCRdb to between 2014 and 2017). The library was produced with 5' RACE. TCRdb shows the sequencer as Illumina HiSeq 2500. A second 7 to 11 cycle PCR used a sample-barcoded 5' primer and a J-beta primer mix. TCRdb redid the processing of the public reads, applying fastp at Q25 and MiXCR, and retained in-frame beta chains. Identical CDR3 proteins give one entry, which carries the most common genes and DNA. Here the sample has 1.4 million to 1.5 million distinct CDR3 sequences; 42% occur a single time. The ten largest clones add up to 7% to 9% of the sample. Sequenced: blood. The receptors were gathered from a woman between 18 and 29 years old in good health.

The V gene is TRBV20-1, the J gene TRBJ1-6; D is uncertain. V was shortened by 5 bases and J by 0 bases, with 8 bases between the two germline ends. Germline V gene sequence: CDR1 DFQATT, CDR2 SNEGSKA (reference sequence). The CDR3 totals 14 residues. The CDR3 protein is CSAERSSYNSPLHF. The CDR3, as DNA: TGCAGTGCTGAAAGGAGCTCCTATAATTCACCCCTCCACTTT.

The V and J genes are TRBV3-1 and TRBJ1-2; 11 bases are a match to TRBD1. The J segment lost 7 bases and the V segment lost 5 bases, leaving 15 bases of the junction unmatched. Germline-derived CDR1 and CDR2 are LGHDT and YNNKEL (reference sequence). There are 17 residues in the CDR3. The CDR3, as DNA: TGTGCCAGCAGCAGGGGGGGACAGGGGGTTTTCGGCGGTGGCTACACCTTC. This codes for CASSRGGQGVFGGGYTF.

This clonotype was counted many times. This sequence joins TRBV3-1 and TRBJ1-1, with 8 bases identical to TRBD1. This CDR3 region has 14 residues. From germline, CDR1 is LGHDT and CDR2 YNNKEL (reference sequence). The junction had 3 bases not matched to a gene; V was cut back by 2 bases and J by 4 bases. This CDR3 reads CASSQLTGGTEAFF. As DNA, the CDR3 is TGTGCCAGCAGCCAACTTACAGGGGGCACTGAAGCTTTCTTT.

This chain connects TRBV25-1 to TRBJ1-2; TRBD1 is a possible D gene (5 bases). With 4 bases removed from V and 6 bases from J, the gap between germline ends came to 12 bases. Per the germline V gene, CDR1 is MGHDK and CDR2 is SYGVNS. CDR3 size: 13 residues. Here the CDR3 reads CASSGGNRNGYTF. The CDR3 nucleotides read TGTGCCAGCAGTGGGGGGAATCGAAATGGCTACACCTTC.

The gene calls are TRBV3-1 and TRBJ2-7; D perhaps matches TRBD2 (5 bases). Germline lookup yields CDR1 LGHDT and CDR2 YNNKEL (reference sequence). Trimming took off 4 bases at V and 3 bases at J, with 13 bases between the two ends. The CDR3 has 14 residues. This chain's CDR3 is CASSLRPGGYEQYF. For the CDR3, the DNA is TGTGCCAGCAGCCTCCGGCCCGGAGGCTACGAGCAGTACTTC.

Remarks on this clonotype: At one end the junction does not follow the germline gene, possibly because of a read error. The CDR3 protein is CASSLATTGDTEAFF. The DNA for the CDR3 is TGTGCCAGCAGCTTGGCGACGACGGGGGACACTGAAGCTTTCTTT. The V call is TRBV5-1, the J call TRBJ1-1; D might be TRBD1 (5 bases). Germline V gives CDR1 SGHRS, CDR2 YFSETQ. This CDR3 contains 15 residues.